This T cell receptor (beta chain) was sequenced for a study of identical twins. The CDR3 consists of 17 residues. Germline V gene lookup returns CDR1 ENHRY and CDR2 SYGVKD. The V and J ends lost 3 bases and 4 bases respectively, with 21 bases between them. TCRdb processed the 5' RACE reads anew with MiXCR; each CDR3 protein has one entry. Of just over 500,000 distinct CDR3 sequences listed, roughly a fifth are singletons. These data are also associated with another study on T cells expressing NK-cell markers.

This clonotype was obtained from a young woman in good health. The gene calls are TRBV10-3 and TRBJ2-5, with D possibly matching TRBD1 (6 bases). The sequenced sample consisted of CD4+ T cells sorted from blood. CDR3 coding DNA: TGTGCCATCAGTGAAGGTCCCGGGACAACCTGGGGAGAGACCCAGTACTTC. It encodes CAISEGPGTTWGETQYF.